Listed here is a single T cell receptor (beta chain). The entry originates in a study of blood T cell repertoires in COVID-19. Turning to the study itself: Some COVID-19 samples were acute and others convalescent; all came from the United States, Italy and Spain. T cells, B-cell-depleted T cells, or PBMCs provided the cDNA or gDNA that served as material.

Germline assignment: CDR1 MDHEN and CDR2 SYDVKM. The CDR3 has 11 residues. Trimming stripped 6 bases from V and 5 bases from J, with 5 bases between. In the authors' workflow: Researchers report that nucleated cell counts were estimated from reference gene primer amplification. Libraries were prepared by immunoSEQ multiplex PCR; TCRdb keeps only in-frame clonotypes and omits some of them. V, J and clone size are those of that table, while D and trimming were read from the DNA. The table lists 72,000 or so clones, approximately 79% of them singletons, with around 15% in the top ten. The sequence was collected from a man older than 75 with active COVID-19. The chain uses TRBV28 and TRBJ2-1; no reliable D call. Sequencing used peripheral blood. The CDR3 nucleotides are TGTGCCAGCAGGAGCAACAATGAGCAGTTCTTC. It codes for CASRSNNEQFF.